What follows are 4 T cell receptor beta chains derived from one specimen sequenced in a study of cytomegalovirus exposure and HLA in healthy donors. A multiplex PCR was run with 60 Vbeta primers and 13 Jbeta primers. TCRdb keeps only in-frame clones here, not all; method: immunoSEQ multiplex PCR. The data contain roughly 180,000 clones, 80% of them singletons. The material sequenced was PBMCs. The source is a man aged 25-45 years in good health and CMV-seronegative.

This chain connects TRBV30 to TRBJ1-6; 8 nucleotides agree with TRBD1. The CDR3 runs 14 residues. CDR1 GTSNPN and CDR2 SVGIG come from the germline V gene (reference sequence). V lost 4 bases and J lost 9; bases outside the gene matches: 8. The CDR3 here is CAWTLGQGTSPLHF. CDR3 sequence (DNA): TGTGCCTGGACCTTAGGACAGGGAACTTCACCCCTCCACTTT.

This clone was picked up one time. The chain combines TRBV5-4 with TRBJ2-7, with a weak D call TRBD1 (6 bases). The germline V and J ends were trimmed by 3 bases and 3 bases, with 13 bases remaining between them. Germline CDR1 is SGHNT and CDR2 is YYREEE (reference sequence). The CDR3 is made up of 14 amino acids. The CDR3 region has the DNA TGTGCCAGCAGCTCTTGGACAGCCCACTACGAGCAGTACTTC. This translates into CASSSWTAHYEQYF.

This clone was detected a few times. The rearrangement uses TRBV2 and TRBJ2-2; possibly TRBD2 for D (6 bases). The germline gives CDR1 SNHLY, CDR2 FYNNEI. The CDR3 covers 16 residues. V was clipped by 1 base and J by 7 bases, with 16 bases between them. The CDR3: CASSEEAGVTSGELFF. DNA of the CDR3: TGTGCCAGCAGTGAAGAGGCCGGGGTGACTAGCGGGGAGCTGTTTTTT. The entire variable domain, with the rest obtained from reference TRBV2 and TRBJ2-2, is as follows: EPEVTQTPSHQVTQMGQEVILRCVPISNHLYFYWYRQILGQKVEFLVSFYNNEISEKSEIFDDQFSVERPDGSNFTLKIRSTKLEDSAMYFCASSEEAGVTSGELFFGEGSRLTVL.

By proportion, this clone is medium-sized. The chain uses TRBV10-3 and TRBJ1-2; 11 nucleotides line up with TRBD1. Germline V gene lookup returns CDR1 ENHRY and CDR2 SYGVKD. With 9 bases clipped from V and 7 bases from J, the junction kept 4 bases outside the gene matches. The CDR3 loop spans 12 amino acids. The CDR3, as DNA: TGTGCCATATGGACAGGGGGCTCTGGCTACACCTTC. It codes for CAIWTGGSGYTF.